Presented here are 5 T cell receptor beta chains from one specimen sequenced in a study of blood T cell repertoires in COVID-19. Libraries were prepared by immunoSEQ multiplex PCR; TCRdb keeps only in-frame clonotypes and omits some of them. The data show approximately 150,000 clones, 83% seen once. The sample comprised peripheral blood. All receptors come from a woman aged 80 or over with acute or convalescent COVID-19.

The chain couples TRBV24-1 to TRBJ2-2, with D unresolved. Trimming took off 7 bases at V and 1 base at J, with 9 bases between the two ends. Germline V gene lookup returns CDR1 KGHDR and CDR2 SFDVKD. The length of the CDR3 is 14 residues. CDR3 amino acids: CATSPRGNTGELFF. DNA for the CDR3: TGTGCCACCAGCCCGCGAGGGAACACCGGGGAGCTGTTTTTT.

The chain carries TRBV30 and TRBJ1-1; D is ambiguous. V was cut by 3 bases and J by 11 bases, with 13 bases left in between. The germline V gene encodes CDR1 GTSNPN and CDR2 SVGIG (reference sequence). CDR3 length: 11 residues. In nucleotides, the CDR3 is TGTGCCTGGAGCGGAGGTGGTTTGGCTTTCTTT. Protein sequence: CAWSGGGLAFF.

The chain employs TRBV27 and TRBJ2-3, with 7 positions matching TRBD2. Trimming removed 7 bases from V and 12 bases from J; junction bases left unmatched: 13. Germline loops: CDR1 MNHEY, CDR2 SMNVEV (reference sequence). The CDR3 is 13 residues long. The CDR3 region has the DNA TGTGCCAGCACAGAGAACAGCGGGAAATCCCAGTATTTT. Protein: CASTENSGKSQYF.

The J gene is TRBJ2-7, the V gene TRBV7-6, with TRBD1 matching 7 bases. CDR3 length equals 14 residues. The V segment lost 0 bases and the J segment 7 bases; nucleotides outside the gene matches: 6. Germline V gives CDR1 SGHVS, CDR2 FNYEAQ. CDR3 protein: CASSLALGQPEQYF. CDR3 DNA sequence: TGTGCCAGCAGCTTAGCCCTGGGACAGCCGGAGCAGTACTTC. The variable domain in full, with the rest retrieved from reference TRBV7-6 and TRBJ2-7, is GAGVSQSPRYKVTKRGQDVALRCDPISGHVSLYWYRQALGQGPEFLTYFNYEAQQDKSGLPNDRFSAERPEGSISTLTIQRTEQRDSAMYRCASSLALGQPEQYFGPGTRLTVT.

The rearrangement joins TRBV5-1 to TRBJ1-1; TRBD1 matches 9 bases. The germline gives CDR1 SGHRS, CDR2 YFSETQ. CDR3 length equals 16 residues. J lost 0 bases, V lost 4 bases, and 7 bases had no gene match. The CDR3 spells CASSAPGTGMNTEAFF. The CDR3 DNA reads TGCGCCAGCAGCGCACCCGGGACAGGGATGAACACTGAAGCTTTCTTT.